This T cell receptor (beta chain) was sequenced for a study of siplizumab effects on memory and regulatory T cells. This table comes from immunoSEQ multiplex PCR, and its TCRdb copy is limited to in-frame clones, with some not included. Seen here are about 91,000 clones, roughly 97% observed once, and the top ten hold around 0.03%. The V gene lost 3 bases and the J gene lost 2 bases, with 23 bases spanning the gap. CDR1 is SGHDN, CDR2 FVKESK, per germline. CDR3 length: 18 amino acids. The clonotype comes from a human donor in good health. Specimen: naive CD4+ T cells sorted from blood. V usage is TRBV14 and J usage is TRBJ2-7; a possible D gene is TRBD2 (5 bases). CDR3 protein: CASSQSWTRQPRAYEQYF. The CDR3 region has the DNA TGTGCCAGCAGCCAGTCGTGGACGAGACAACCGAGGGCCTACGAGCAGTACTTC.